Shown below are 18 T cell receptor beta chains from a single sample sequenced in a study of cytomegalovirus exposure and HLA in healthy donors. The PCR had 60 Vbeta and 13 Jbeta primers. Sequenced by immunoSEQ multiplex PCR; TCRdb stores in-frame clones only, minus some. The sample includes over 150,000 clones, roughly 78% of them seen just once. Sequencing used PBMCs. The receptors come from a woman aged 45-65 years in good health and CMV-seropositive.

The chain uses TRBV2 and TRBJ1-5, with D perhaps matching TRBD1 (6 bases). Trimming cost V 7 bases and J 4 bases, with 17 bases left between them. The V gene's germline CDR1 is SNHLY and CDR2 FYNNEI. This CDR3 has 15 residues. This CDR3 reads CASTPLPGVNQPQHF. CDR3 DNA sequence: TGTGCCAGCACCCCGTTGCCAGGGGTTAATCAGCCCCAGCATTTT.

The chain uses TRBV4-1 and TRBJ2-7; the D gene is possibly TRBD1 (5 bases). Trimming shortened V by 0 bases and J by 2 bases, and 8 bases separated the two germline ends. This CDR3 contains 14 residues. Germline V gene sequence: CDR1 MGHRA, CDR2 YSYEKL. The CDR3 coding sequence is TGCGCCAGCAGCCAAGAGGGGCCCACCTACGAGCAGTACTTC. Its protein is CASSQEGPTYEQYF.

J is TRBJ2-1 and V is TRBV5-4, with TRBD2 as a possible D gene (6 bases). Germline V gives CDR1 SGHNT, CDR2 YYREEE (reference sequence). CDR3 size: 11 residues. V lost 5 bases and J 6 bases, leaving 6 bases between the germline ends. The CDR3: CASRGGNEQFF. For the CDR3, the DNA is TGTGCCAGCAGGGGAGGCAATGAGCAGTTCTTC.

The rearrangement joins TRBV6-1 to TRBJ1-2, with 8 nucleotides matching TRBD1. Germline V gene sequence: CDR1 MNHNS, CDR2 SASEGT. With V trimmed by 7 bases and J by 5 bases, 6 bases remained unmatched. The length of the CDR3 is 13 residues. The CDR3 loop reads CASTRDRPYGYTF. CDR3 nucleotides: TGTGCCAGCACTCGGGACAGGCCTTATGGCTACACCTTC.

The sample holds a few counts of this clone. V and J are TRBV2 and TRBJ1-5; 7 bases are shared with TRBD1. With 6 bases clipped from V and 6 bases from J, the junction kept 8 bases outside the gene matches. The CDR3 consists of 14 residues. CDR1 and CDR2 (germline): SNHLY, FYNNEI. CDR3: CASRANRGGQPQHF. CDR3 nucleotide sequence: TGTGCCAGCAGGGCAAACAGGGGCGGTCAGCCCCAGCATTTT. Full variable domain (outside the CDR3, taken from reference TRBV2 and TRBJ1-5): EPEVTQTPSHQVTQMGQEVILRCVPISNHLYFYWYRQILGQKVEFLVSFYNNEISEKSEIFDDQFSVERPDGSNFTLKIRSTKLEDSAMYFCASRANRGGQPQHFGDGTRLSIL.

V and J are TRBV19 and TRBJ1-1, with D uncertain. The ends were cut back, 7 bases at V and 4 bases at J, with 19 bases in the middle. The germline CDR1 and CDR2 sequences are LNHDA and SQIVND (reference sequence). The CDR3 has 15 residues. In nucleotides, the CDR3 is TGTGCCAGTACCCCGTCGGAGGGCAGTTTCACTGAAGCTTTCTTT. This translates into CASTPSEGSFTEAFF.

The gene calls are TRBV19 and TRBJ1-2; tentatively, D is TRBD1 (6 bases). Germline CDR1 is LNHDA and CDR2 is SQIVND (reference sequence). V was trimmed by 6 bases and J by 7 bases, leaving 18 bases between them. This CDR3 has 14 residues. This CDR3 reads CASSKIQGQGGYTF. The CDR3 coding sequence is TGTGCCAGTAGCAAAATTCAGGGGCAGGGTGGCTACACCTTC. The full variable domain, in which reference TRBV19 and TRBJ1-2 provide the parts outside the CDR3, is DGGITQSPKYLFRKEGQNVTLSCEQNLNHDAMYWYRQDPGQGLRLIYYSQIVNDFQKGDIAEGYSVSREKKESFPLTVTSAQKNPTAFYLCASSKIQGQGGYTFGSGTRLTVV.

The chain recombines TRBV2 with TRBJ1-1; perhaps TRBD1 as D (6 bases). The CDR3 has 13 amino acids. Germline CDR1 is SNHLY and CDR2 is FYNNEI. V lost 6 bases, J lost 4 bases, and 12 bases lay in between. CDR3 DNA sequence: TGTGCCAGCAGAAAGGACAGCGGCACTGAAGCTTTCTTT. Protein: CASRKDSGTEAFF.

V gene TRBV9 combines with J gene TRBJ2-2; D gene uncertain. Per germline, CDR1 SGDLS and CDR2 YYNGEE. V lost 0 bases and J 7 bases, leaving 10 bases between the germline ends. The CDR3 extends over 14 amino acids. This CDR3 is CASSVVPSGGELFF. CDR3 in DNA: TGTGCCAGCAGCGTAGTTCCGTCGGGCGGGGAGCTGTTTTTT. Full variable domain (rest looked up from reference TRBV9 and TRBJ2-2): DSGVTQTPKHLITATGQRVTLRCSPRSGDLSVYWYQQSLDQGLQFLIQYYNGEERAKGNILERFSAQQFPDLHSELNLSSLELGDSALYFCASSVVPSGGELFFGEGSRLTVL.

This clone has more than one count but fewer than ten. The J gene is TRBJ2-2, the V gene TRBV12-5, with 7 bases matching TRBD1. With 4 bases clipped from V and 7 bases from J, the junction kept 9 bases outside the gene matches. In germline, CDR1 is LGHNT, CDR2 FRNRAP. This CDR3 comprises 15 residues. The CDR3 is CASGSRWGQLGELFF. In DNA, the CDR3 is TGTGCTAGTGGTTCCAGATGGGGACAGCTCGGGGAGCTGTTTTTT.

V gene TRBV9 combines with J gene TRBJ2-2, with 10 bases matching TRBD1. CDR3 length: 19 amino acids. The trim removed 3 bases at V and 2 bases at J, leaving 13 bases unmatched. The germline V gene has CDR1 SGDLS and CDR2 YYNGEE. The CDR3 DNA is TGTGCCAGCAGCGCCCGGGGTTTTGGGGACAGGGGAAACACCGGGGAGCTGTTTTTT. It encodes CASSARGFGDRGNTGELFF.

V is TRBV25-1 and J is TRBJ1-2; TRBD1 matches at 8 bases. The CDR3 has 13 residues. With 4 bases clipped from V and 8 bases from J, the junction kept 6 bases outside the gene matches. From germline, CDR1 is MGHDK and CDR2 SYGVNS. The DNA for the CDR3 is TGTGCCAGCAGTGCCGGACAGGGTTGGGGCTACACCTTC. This encodes CASSAGQGWGYTF.

The sample holds one count of this clone. The CDR3 bases are TGTGCCTGGAGTGAGCGAGAGACCCAGTACTTC. Translating gives CAWSERETQYF. The chain couples TRBV30 to TRBJ2-5; no definite D call. The CDR3 runs 11 residues. The V gene lost 1 base and the J gene lost 4 bases, with 4 bases spanning the gap. The V gene's germline CDR1 is GTSNPN and CDR2 SVGIG (reference sequence).

This clone has a handful of counts. The chain combines TRBV7-8 with TRBJ1-5; TRBD1 might be the D (6 bases). Germline loops: CDR1 SGHVS, CDR2 FQNEAQ. This CDR3 contains 15 residues. Trimming removed 0 bases from V and 5 bases from J, with 11 bases in between. The CDR3 coding sequence is TGTGCCAGCAGCTTAGCGCTCAGGGGAGATCAGCCCCAGCATTTT. Its protein is CASSLALRGDQPQHF.

This clone appeared a single time. V gene TRBV18 combines with J gene TRBJ1-1, with 9 bases lining up with TRBD1. Per germline, CDR1 KGHSH and CDR2 LQKENI. The CDR3 runs 13 residues. V shed 3 bases and J 10 bases; nucleotides not matched to a gene: 6. CDR3 nucleotides: TGTGCCAGCTCACCGGGACAGGGAGAGCTAGCTTTCTTT. Protein: CASSPGQGELAFF.

This clone is a singleton in its sample. This CDR3 is CASSYSWEAGNTIYF. The CDR3 DNA sequence: TGTGCCAGCAGTTACTCCTGGGAGGCTGGAAACACCATATATTTT. The chain uses TRBV6-6 and TRBJ1-3; D unresolved. V gave up 0 bases and J gave up 2 bases, with 8 bases separating them. This CDR3 region has 15 residues. Germline V gene sequence: CDR1 MNHNY, CDR2 SVGAGI (reference sequence).

The rearrangement uses TRBV6-5 and TRBJ2-2; 8 bases fit TRBD1. V lost 7 bases and J lost 9; bases outside the gene matches: 7. CDR3 length equals 13 residues. CDR1 is MNHEY, CDR2 SVGAGI, per germline. CDR3 sequence (DNA): TGTGCCAGCAAAAGCAGGGGGCACTGGGAGCTGTTTTTT. Amino acid sequence: CASKSRGHWELFF.

The chain carries TRBV5-6 and TRBJ1-4; TRBD1 might be the D (6 bases). Germline lookup yields CDR1 SGHDT and CDR2 YYEEEE. V was pared by 2 bases and J by 5 bases, with 7 bases between. CDR3 length equals 13 residues. The CDR3 is CASSFGQNEKLFF. In DNA form, the CDR3 reads TGTGCCAGCAGCTTCGGACAGAATGAAAAACTGTTTTTT.